This is a list of T cell receptor beta chains from one sample in a study of T cell repertoires in cytomegalovirus infection. TCRdb reprocessed the reads with MiXCR, giving one entry per CDR3 protein. The table has more than 150,000 distinct CDR3 sequences, about 21% seen once. The source material was PBMCs. Receptors originate from a human donor in good health (CMV status not recorded). Some clones in this sample may be carry-over from other donors' samples. The CDR3 runs from the conserved cysteine through the conserved F or W. The D gene is left open where the match is weak. The size entry is marked missing in some rows and otherwise reads once, few, many or a size class.

v_call	d_call	j_call	clone_size	cdr3_aa	cdr3_nt
TRBV19	NA	TRBJ2-3	few	CASSGSGVYTDTQYF	TGTGCCAGTAGTGGTTCAGGAGTCTACACAGATACGCAGTATTTT
TRBV28	NA	TRBJ1-2	NA	CASLQDSYGYTF	TGTGCCAGTCTCCAGGACAGCTATGGCTACACCTTC
TRBV7-2	NA	TRBJ1-5	many	CASSLDRRGDQPQHF	TGTGCCAGCAGCTTAGACAGGCGAGGCGATCAGCCCCAGCATTTT
TRBV7-2	TRBD2	TRBJ2-3	many	CASSPLSGGTDTQYF	TGTGCCAGCAGTCCCCTCAGCGGGGGCACAGATACGCAGTATTTT
TRBV19	NA	TRBJ2-7	few	CASSIDTISYEQYF	TGTGCCAGTAGTATAGATACCATCTCCTACGAGCAGTACTTC
TRBV11-2	NA	TRBJ2-5	many	CASSLVGGWETQYF	TGTGCCAGCAGCTTAGTTGGTGGCTGGGAGACCCAGTACTTC
TRBV7-2	NA	TRBJ2-2	few	CASSLDPGTGELFF	TGTGCCAGCAGCCTGGACCCTGGCACCGGGGAGCTGTTTTTT
TRBV19	NA	TRBJ2-5	few	CASSPRPGQETQYF	TGTGCCAGTAGTCCGCGGCCGGGACAAGAGACCCAGTACTTC
TRBV7-8	NA	TRBJ2-1	many	CASSLIRYNEQFF	TGTGCCAGCAGCTTAATACGGTACAATGAGCAGTTCTTC
TRBV12-3/TRBV12-4	NA	TRBJ1-1	many	CASTPFRSEAFF	TGTGCCAGCACCCCCTTTAGGTCTGAAGCTTTCTTT
TRBV7-9	NA	TRBJ2-1	many	CASSLEAPKQFF	TGTGCCAGCAGCCTTGAGGCCCCGAAGCAGTTCTTC
TRBV6-1	NA	TRBJ2-7	many	CASITGTASYEQYF	TGTGCCAGCATCACCGGGACGGCTTCCTACGAGCAGTACTTC